Following are 24 T cell receptor beta chains from one sample sequenced in a study of beta chain features in type 1 diabetes. Study observations and caveats: Shortening that was moderate but significant affected the TCRB CDR3s of Type 1 diabetes patients in all four CD4+ subsets.

For these receptors, no antigen is known. TCRB transcripts that were expressed got sequenced, as all of the isolated RNA had been reverse transcribed. Profiled with immunoSEQ multiplex PCR; TCRdb holds only in-frame clones, not every one. The sample includes 300,000 to 400,000 clones, approximately 10% seen only once; the top ten take about 1%. Sequenced material: central memory CD4+ T cells from blood. These receptors were obtained from a man under 40 with type 1 diabetes.

This clone was seen at least ten times. The CDR3, as DNA: TGCAGTCCCAGGGAGAACACTGAAGCTTTCTTT. Translated, it gives CSPRENTEAFF. The V and J genes are TRBV20-1 and TRBJ1-1, with a weak D call TRBD1 (5 bases). Germline-derived CDR1 and CDR2 are DFQATT and SNEGSKA (reference sequence). V lost 8 bases and J 1 base, leaving 8 bases between the germline ends. The CDR3 extends over 11 amino acids.

V is TRBV28 and J is TRBJ2-2, with a weak D call TRBD2 (5 bases). The CDR3 consists of 12 residues. Germline CDR1 is MDHEN and CDR2 is SYDVKM. The V and J ends lost 5 bases and 7 bases respectively, with 8 bases between them. The CDR3 spells CASSTAGGELFF. CDR3 DNA: TGTGCCAGCAGTACGGCGGGCGGGGAGCTGTTTTTT.

This clone occurred a few times. The J gene is TRBJ1-4, the V gene TRBV7-9, with no clear D. CDR3 length equals 13 residues. Germline CDR1 SEHNR, CDR2 FQNEAQ (reference sequence). The V gene lost 6 bases and the J gene lost 4 bases, with 9 bases spanning the gap. Written as DNA, the CDR3 is TGTGCCAGCAGTGGGAGTTATAATGAAAAACTGTTTTTT. Its protein product is CASSGSYNEKLFF.

The CDR3 region has the DNA TGTGCCAGCAGCGTAGATCCAGGGCACTACGAGCAGTACTTC. This encodes CASSVDPGHYEQYF. The chain links TRBV9 to TRBJ2-7; a possible D gene is TRBD1 (5 bases). The CDR3 length is 14 residues. The V and J ends lost 0 bases and 3 bases respectively, with 10 bases between them. Germline CDR1 reads SGDLS; CDR2 reads YYNGEE.

This rearrangement joins TRBV5-1 to TRBJ1-6; D may be TRBD1 (5 bases). This CDR3 spans 16 amino acids. V lost 5 bases to trimming and J lost 0 bases, with 12 bases between them. CDR1 SGHRS and CDR2 YFSETQ come from the germline V gene. CDR3 bases: TGCGCCAGCAGACAAGGGGCGAGCTCCTATAATTCACCCCTCCACTTT. This codes for CASRQGASSYNSPLHF.

The table lists this clone with a few counts. V is TRBV19 and J is TRBJ2-4; 8 bases are shared with TRBD2. CDR1 and CDR2 from the germline V gene are LNHDA and SQIVND (reference sequence). The CDR3 consists of 16 residues. V lost 7 bases and J lost 0; bases outside the gene matches: 8. In DNA, the CDR3 is TGTGCCAGTAACCCGCCGGGACTAGGAGCCAAAAACATTCAGTACTTC. Amino acid sequence: CASNPPGLGAKNIQYF.

This clone was observed at least ten times. The rearrangement links TRBV7-9 to TRBJ2-7; D unresolved. V shed 5 bases and J shed 6 bases, with 14 bases lying between them. In germline, CDR1 is SEHNR, CDR2 FQNEAQ (reference sequence). This CDR3 has 13 residues. CDR3 protein: CASSPIGGGEQYF. The CDR3 DNA reads TGTGCCAGCAGCCCGATAGGCGGTGGCGAGCAGTACTTC.

The chain joins TRBV11-3 to TRBJ2-1, with D perhaps given as TRBD1 or TRBD2 (5 bases each). CDR1 SGHNT and CDR2 YENEEA come from the germline V gene. The CDR3 runs 16 residues. V shed 1 base and J shed 9 bases, with 19 bases lying between them. The CDR3 DNA reads TGTGCCAGCAGCTTAGGCAAGGGGAAACACGCGGGTGAGCAGTTCTTC. Translated, it gives CASSLGKGKHAGEQFF. Full variable domain (missing parts from reference TRBV11-3 and TRBJ2-1): EAGVVQSPRYKIIEKKQPVAFWCNPISGHNTLYWYLQNLGQGPELLIRYENEEAVDDSQLPKDRFSAERLKGVDSTLKIQPAELGDSAVYLCASSLGKGKHAGEQFFGPGTRLTVL.

This clone was observed many times. V usage is TRBV6-6 and J usage is TRBJ2-1; tentative D call: TRBD2 (6 bases). The V gene's germline CDR1 is MNHNY and CDR2 SVGAGI (reference sequence). The CDR3 runs to 15 residues. V was cut by 9 bases and J by 0 bases, with 15 bases left in between. CDR3 DNA sequence: TGTGCCAGTCAGGAGACCGGGGGCTCCTACAATGAGCAGTTCTTC. This encodes CASQETGGSYNEQFF.

This clone was observed a few times. V usage is TRBV2 and J usage is TRBJ2-5; a possible D gene is TRBD1 (6 bases). The CDR3 covers 12 residues. V was clipped by 4 bases and J by 5 bases, with 8 bases between them. In germline, CDR1 is SNHLY, CDR2 FYNNEI. CDR3 in DNA: TGTGCCAGCAGTGGGGACATGGAGACCCAGTACTTC. It encodes CASSGDMETQYF.

This clone came up a few times. This chain links TRBV11-2 with TRBJ2-7; TRBD2 might be the D (6 bases). Per the germline V gene, CDR1 is SGHAT and CDR2 is FQNNGV. The CDR3 totals 15 residues. Trimming shortened V by 7 bases and J by 7 bases, and 23 bases separated the two germline ends. Here the CDR3 DNA reads TGTGCCAGCACCGTACAGGTACAGGAGGGAGGAGAGCAGTACTTC. This sequence encodes CASTVQVQEGGEQYF.

This chain links TRBV7-8 with TRBJ1-1; TRBD1 is a possible D gene (6 bases). Per the germline V gene, CDR1 is SGHVS and CDR2 is FQNEAQ. V was pared by 3 bases and J by 3 bases, with 11 bases between. This CDR3 is built from 14 residues. The DNA of the CDR3 is TGTGCCAGCAGCTTGGGGGGGCTCTACACTGAAGCTTTCTTT. It yields the protein CASSLGGLYTEAFF.

The chain recombines TRBV7-2 with TRBJ1-2; D not certain. The V end was cut by 1 base, the J end by 8 bases, with 11 bases between. The germline gives CDR1 SGHTA, CDR2 FQGNSA. The CDR3 is 13 amino acids. The CDR3, as DNA: TGTGCCAGCAGCTTAGTACCTAGTGGAGGCTACACCTTC. Encoded protein: CASSLVPSGGYTF.

This clone was observed a handful of times. The CDR3 nucleotides read TGCGCCAGCAGCCAAGATGTCGCCCAACTCACAGATACGCAGTATTTT. Translation gives CASSQDVAQLTDTQYF. This chain uses TRBV4-3 with TRBJ2-3; D gene uncertain. The CDR3 sequence is 16 residues long. The germline V and J ends were trimmed by 0 bases and 2 bases, with 12 bases remaining between them. Germline V gene lookup returns CDR1 LGHNA and CDR2 YSLEER.

CDR3 in DNA: TGTGCCAGCAGCTTAAGAGGGAGTGACGCAACTAATGAAAAACTGTTTTTT. It translates to CASSLRGSDATNEKLFF. This chain links TRBV7-9 with TRBJ1-4; D remains ambiguous. The CDR3 runs to 17 residues. The V gene's germline CDR1 is SEHNR and CDR2 FQNEAQ (reference sequence). The V and J ends lost 2 bases and 0 bases respectively, with 13 bases between them. The variable domain in full, completed from reference TRBV7-9 and TRBJ1-4, reads DTGVSQNPRHKITKRGQNVTFRCDPISEHNRLYWYRQTLGQGPEFLTYFQNEAQLEKSRLLSDRFSAERPKGSFSTLEIQRTEQGDSAMYLCASSLRGSDATNEKLFFGSGTQLSVL.

This clone turned up a few times. The chain is built from TRBV7-2 and TRBJ1-1; D gene uncertain. Trimming cost V 8 bases and J 6 bases, with 10 bases left between them. CDR3 length: 11 amino acids. From germline, CDR1 is SGHTA and CDR2 FQGNSA. The CDR3 DNA follows: TGTGCCAGCGGCAGGAGAGCTGAAGCTTTCTTT. This encodes CASGRRAEAFF.

Only a few counts were recorded for this clone. The chain joins TRBV7-8 to TRBJ2-5; either TRBD1 or TRBD2 may fit D (5 bases each). This CDR3 region has 15 residues. V lost 5 bases to trimming and J lost 1 base, with 14 bases between them. Germline V gene data show CDR1 as SGHVS and CDR2 as FQNEAQ. The CDR3 loop reads CASSHWRGAQETQYF. The CDR3 DNA follows: TGTGCCAGCAGCCACTGGAGAGGGGCCCAAGAGACCCAGTACTTC.

V is TRBV30 and J is TRBJ1-1; the D is unclear. This CDR3 spans 13 amino acids. CDR1 and CDR2 (germline): GTSNPN, SVGIG (reference sequence). V lost 3 bases, J lost 5 bases, and 13 bases lay in between. The DNA of the CDR3 is TGTGCCTGGAGCACCGGGGAGAGGACTGAAGCTTTCTTT. Translation gives CAWSTGERTEAFF.

This clone was counted between two and nine times. This chain uses TRBV6-5 with TRBJ2-1; no firm D call. V dropped 6 bases and J dropped 8 bases, with 11 bases sitting between them. This CDR3 has 12 residues. CDR1 is MNHEY, CDR2 SVGAGI, per germline. CDR3 nucleotide sequence: TGTGCCAGCAGCCTTCCCAGCGATGAGCAGTTCTTC. It yields the protein CASSLPSDEQFF.

The chain couples TRBV27 to TRBJ2-7, with no clear D. The germline gives CDR1 MNHEY, CDR2 SMNVEV (reference sequence). V lost 5 bases and J 2 bases, leaving 19 bases between the germline ends. The CDR3 is 16 residues long. CDR3 in amino acids: CASSPTTASTTYEQYF. CDR3 bases: TGTGCCAGCAGTCCAACCACCGCATCTACAACCTACGAGCAGTACTTC.

This clone was found a few times. The junction and the germline gene differ at one end; a read error may be behind it. The sample holds other DNA sequences that translate to the same CDR3. The chain has TRBV20-1 and TRBJ2-3, with no clear D. Germline V gene data show CDR1 as DFQATT and CDR2 as SNEGSKA (reference sequence). This CDR3 spans 11 amino acids. As DNA, the CDR3 is TGCAGTGCAAGAGATTTAGACACGCAGTATTTT. It translates to CSARDLDTQYF.

The V and J genes are TRBV10-3 and TRBJ2-3; 10 nucleotides align to TRBD2. Looked up from germline, CDR1 is ENHRY and CDR2 is SYGVKD. J was trimmed by 3 bases and V by 11 bases; bases with no gene match: 8. This CDR3 has 14 amino acids. The CDR3 nucleotides are TGTGCCGCTTCAAGCGGGGGGGCAACAGATACGCAGTATTTT. This sequence encodes CAASSGGATDTQYF.

The rearrangement joins TRBV30 to TRBJ1-6; TRBD1 matches 9 bases. CDR1 and CDR2 (germline): GTSNPN, SVGIG (reference sequence). V trimming: 3 bases; J trimming: 9 bases; junction bases outside the gene matches: 6. The CDR3 consists of 14 residues. The CDR3 here is CAWRGGTGSSPLHF. CDR3 nucleotides: TGTGCCTGGAGGGGGGGGACAGGGAGTTCACCCCTCCACTTT.

The sample holds a few counts of this clone. CDR3: CSVEASGTSFDTQYF. The CDR3 nucleotides read TGCAGCGTTGAAGCCTCCGGGACCTCCTTCGATACGCAGTATTTT. This rearrangement joins TRBV29-1 to TRBJ2-3; the D gene could be TRBD1 or TRBD2 (5 bases each). CDR1 and CDR2 (germline): SQVTM, ANQGSEA. V was clipped by 1 base and J by 6 bases, with 17 bases between them. CDR3 size: 15 residues.